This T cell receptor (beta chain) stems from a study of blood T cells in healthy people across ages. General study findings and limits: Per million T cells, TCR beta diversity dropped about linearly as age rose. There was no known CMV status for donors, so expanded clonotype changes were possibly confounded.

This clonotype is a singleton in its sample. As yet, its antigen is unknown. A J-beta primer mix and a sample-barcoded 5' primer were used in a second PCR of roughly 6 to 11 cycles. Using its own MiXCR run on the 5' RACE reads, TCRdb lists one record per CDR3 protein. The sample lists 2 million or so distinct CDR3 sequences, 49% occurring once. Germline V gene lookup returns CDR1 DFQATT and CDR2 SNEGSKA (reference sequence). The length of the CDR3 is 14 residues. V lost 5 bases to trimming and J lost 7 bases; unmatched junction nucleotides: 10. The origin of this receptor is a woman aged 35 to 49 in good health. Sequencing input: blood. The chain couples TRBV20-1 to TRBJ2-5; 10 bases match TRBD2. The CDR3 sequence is CSASERGGLGTQYF. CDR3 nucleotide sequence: TGCAGTGCTTCGGAGCGGGGGGGCCTGGGGACCCAGTACTTC.